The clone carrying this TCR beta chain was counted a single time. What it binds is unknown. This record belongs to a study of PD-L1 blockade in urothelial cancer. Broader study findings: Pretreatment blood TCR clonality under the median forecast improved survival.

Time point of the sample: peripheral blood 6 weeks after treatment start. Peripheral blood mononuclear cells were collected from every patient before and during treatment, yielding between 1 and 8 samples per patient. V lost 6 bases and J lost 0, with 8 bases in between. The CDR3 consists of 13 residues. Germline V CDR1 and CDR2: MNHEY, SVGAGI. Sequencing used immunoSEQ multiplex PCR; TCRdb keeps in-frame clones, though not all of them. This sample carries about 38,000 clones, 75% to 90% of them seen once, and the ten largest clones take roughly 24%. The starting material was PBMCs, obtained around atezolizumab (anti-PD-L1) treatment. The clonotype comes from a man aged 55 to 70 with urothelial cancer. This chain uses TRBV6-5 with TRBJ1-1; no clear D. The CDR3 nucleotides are TGTGCCAGCAGCCCAACTATGAACACTGAAGCTTTCTTT. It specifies CASSPTMNTEAFF.